These 25 T cell receptor beta chains were all obtained from the same sample, sequenced in a study of shared clonotypes between healthy human individuals (dated by TCRdb to the early 2020s). CD8 naive samples were CD45RO-negative cells positively selected for CCR7, giving a CD45RA+CCR7+ population that excluded TemRA cells. The library was made by the immunoSEQ multiplex PCR assay. Drawn from immuneACCESS, this table holds only the in-frame rearrangements with V and J called that TCRdb kept. Clones are partly lost; checked studies trace under half to an unresolved V gene and leave the rest unexplained. This sample is represented by millions of clones; about 92% of them were singletons. The ten largest clones represent under 2% of the sample. Sequencing input: naive CD8+ T cells from PBMCs. Taken with the paper, the label for cell subset or site translates to: CD45RA+CCR7+. Receptor source: a young man in good health. Some clones in this sample may be carry-over from other donors' samples.

The chain uses TRBV11-2 and TRBJ1-2; D gene uncertain. The CDR3 totals 14 residues. V dropped 5 bases and J dropped 0 bases, with 10 bases sitting between them. Germline lookup yields CDR1 SGHAT and CDR2 FQNNGV. The CDR3: CASSRHATNYGYTF. The CDR3, as DNA: TGTGCCAGCAGCCGACACGCGACTAACTATGGCTACACCTTC.

J is TRBJ1-4 and V is TRBV7-9; TRBD1 matches at 7 bases. Germline V gene sequence: CDR1 SEHNR, CDR2 FQNEAQ (reference sequence). The CDR3 consists of 15 residues. The trim removed 5 bases at V and 5 bases at J, leaving 8 bases unmatched. The CDR3 here is CASSLSGTVNEKLFF. CDR3 sequence (DNA): TGTGCCAGCAGCCTCAGCGGGACAGTGAATGAAAAACTGTTTTTT.

The chain employs TRBV5-6 and TRBJ2-2; the D gene is possibly TRBD2 (5 bases). This CDR3 is built from 14 residues. Germline CDR1 and CDR2: SGHDT and YYEEEE. V was cut by 5 bases and J by 3 bases, with 11 bases left in between. The DNA of the CDR3 is TGTGCCAGCAGGGTCGTCGGGGACACCGGGGAGCTGTTTTTT. It is translated as CASRVVGDTGELFF.

A remark on this clone: The same CDR3 also results from other DNA sequences found in this sample. V gene TRBV9 combines with J gene TRBJ2-7, with D possibly TRBD1 on 5 matching bases. The CDR3 runs 14 residues. Trimming pared 0 bases from V and 2 bases from J, leaving 9 bases between. Germline loops: CDR1 SGDLS, CDR2 YYNGEE. The CDR3 protein is CASSVADRAYEQYF. The DNA for the CDR3 is TGTGCCAGCAGCGTAGCAGACAGAGCCTACGAGCAGTACTTC.

A single count supports this clone. The J gene is TRBJ2-1, the V gene TRBV5-1; 9 bases match TRBD2. CDR3 length: 16 residues. V lost 0 bases to trimming and J lost 5 bases; unmatched junction nucleotides: 6. In germline, CDR1 is SGHRS, CDR2 YFSETQ. CDR3 residues: CASSLVVLAGNNEQFF. Here the CDR3 DNA reads TGCGCCAGCAGCTTGGTAGTTCTAGCGGGGAACAATGAGCAGTTCTTC.

In its sample, this clone was seen once. V and J are TRBV7-9 and TRBJ2-2; D ambiguous. The V end was cut by 5 bases, the J end by 10 bases, with 8 bases between. Germline V gene sequence: CDR1 SEHNR, CDR2 FQNEAQ (reference sequence). The CDR3 sequence is 11 residues long. CDR3 amino acids: CASSPLPELFF. DNA for the CDR3: TGTGCCAGCAGCCCCCTGCCGGAGCTGTTTTTT.

This clone was observed once. The chain carries TRBV7-9 and TRBJ2-7, with 7 positions matching TRBD1. The germline V gene has CDR1 SEHNR and CDR2 FQNEAQ (reference sequence). J gave up 4 bases and V 5 bases, and 5 bases lay outside the gene matches. The CDR3 is 13 residues long. The CDR3 DNA reads TGTGCCAGCAGCCCGACAGGGTGGTACGAGCAGTACTTC. Its protein is CASSPTGWYEQYF. The whole variable domain, filled in from reference TRBV7-9 and TRBJ2-7, reads DTGVSQNPRHKITKRGQNVTFRCDPISEHNRLYWYRQTLGQGPEFLTYFQNEAQLEKSRLLSDRFSAERPKGSFSTLEIQRTEQGDSAMYLCASSPTGWYEQYFGPGTRLTVT.

This clone showed up just a few times. The identical CDR3 is also encoded by other nucleotide sequences in the sample. The V and J genes are TRBV25-1 and TRBJ1-1, with D uncertain. The ends were cut back, 4 bases at V and 1 base at J, with 4 bases in the middle. This CDR3 has 12 amino acids. Germline assignment: CDR1 MGHDK and CDR2 SYGVNS. CDR3 coding DNA: TGTGCCAGCAGTGGGGGGAACACTGAAGCTTTCTTT. Translating it yields CASSGGNTEAFF.

Of note for this clone: Other DNA sequences in this sample translate to the same CDR3. J is TRBJ1-1 and V is TRBV28; D gene ambiguous. Trimming shortened V by 3 bases and J by 5 bases, and 13 bases separated the two germline ends. The CDR3 totals 14 residues. The germline V gene has CDR1 MDHEN and CDR2 SYDVKM. CDR3 coding DNA: TGTGCCAGCAGTTTTTCGGCGGGCGGAACTGAAGCTTTCTTT. Its translation: CASSFSAGGTEAFF.

V is TRBV4-1 and J is TRBJ2-3; no firm D call. CDR1 is MGHRA, CDR2 YSYEKL, per germline. V dropped 1 base and J dropped 2 bases, with 16 bases sitting between them. The length of the CDR3 is 17 residues. CDR3 region: CASSQVEAIVHTDTQYF. The CDR3 bases are TGCGCCAGCAGCCAAGTCGAGGCCATCGTGCACACAGATACGCAGTATTTT.

The V and J genes are TRBV5-1 and TRBJ1-5; no clear D gene. CDR3 length equals 14 residues. Trimming cost V 0 bases and J 0 bases, with 4 bases left between them. The germline V gene has CDR1 SGHRS and CDR2 YFSETQ. The CDR3 coding sequence is TGCGCCAGCAGCTTGGAATCTAGCAATCAGCCCCAGCATTTT. The encoded protein is CASSLESSNQPQHF.

This sequence joins TRBV9 and TRBJ2-3, with D hard to call. This CDR3 contains 12 residues. Trimming left V 3 bases short and J 0 bases short, with 2 bases between. The germline gives CDR1 SGDLS, CDR2 YYNGEE. For the CDR3, the DNA is TGTGCCAGCAGCGATAGCACAGATACGCAGTATTTT. It translates to CASSDSTDTQYF. Using reference TRBV9 and TRBJ2-3 for the parts outside the CDR3, the full variable domain is DSGVTQTPKHLITATGQRVTLRCSPRSGDLSVYWYQQSLDQGLQFLIQYYNGEERAKGNILERFSAQQFPDLHSELNLSSLELGDSALYFCASSDSTDTQYFGPGTRLTVL.

The CDR3 loop is CASSFTGTNPDEAFF. CDR3 DNA: TGTGCCAGCAGCTTTACCGGGACAAACCCCGATGAAGCTTTCTTT. The chain links TRBV7-8 to TRBJ1-1, with D possibly matching TRBD1 (6 bases). V was shortened by 3 bases and J by 7 bases, with 18 bases between the two germline ends. The germline gives CDR1 SGHVS, CDR2 FQNEAQ. This CDR3 has 15 residues.

The rearrangement links TRBV15 to TRBJ2-1; 12 bases are a match to TRBD1. Losses at the gene ends were 0 bases for V and 9 bases for J; bases not matched to a gene: 6. The CDR3 runs to 16 residues. In germline, CDR1 is LNHNV, CDR2 YYDKDF (reference sequence). The CDR3 loop reads CATSRDRDRGLREQFF. CDR3 in DNA: TGTGCCACCAGCAGAGATCGGGACAGGGGGCTTCGTGAGCAGTTCTTC. The variable domain in full, with the rest retrieved from reference TRBV15 and TRBJ2-1, is DAMVIQNPRYQVTQFGKPVTLSCSQTLNHNVMYWYQQKSSQAPKLLFHYYDKDFNNEADTPDNFQSRRPNTSFCFLDIRSPGLGDTAMYLCATSRDRDRGLREQFFGPGTRLTVL.

V is TRBV27 and J is TRBJ2-2; 10 bases agree with TRBD2. CDR1 and CDR2 from the germline V gene are MNHEY and SMNVEV (reference sequence). V lost 1 base, J lost 1 base, and 9 bases stayed unmatched. This CDR3 spans 19 amino acids. CDR3 amino acids: CASSLLAAGGPGNTGELFF. The CDR3 bases are TGTGCCAGCAGTTTATTAGCAGCGGGAGGGCCGGGGAACACCGGGGAGCTGTTTTTT.

V and J are TRBV6-5 and TRBJ2-1; 11 nucleotides line up with TRBD2. V trimming: 2 bases; J trimming: 9 bases; junction bases outside the gene matches: 9. This CDR3 has 16 residues. Germline V gives CDR1 MNHEY, CDR2 SVGAGI. In DNA form, the CDR3 reads TGTGCCAGCAGTTACGAAATAGCGGGAGGGCCAAGTGAGCAGTTCTTC. This encodes CASSYEIAGGPSEQFF.

The J gene is TRBJ2-7, the V gene TRBV4-1, with D possibly matching TRBD1 (6 bases). CDR3 length: 13 amino acids. Deletions cut 3 bases from V and 3 bases from J, with 9 bases between. Germline CDR1 reads MGHRA; CDR2 reads YSYEKL. DNA for the CDR3: TGCGCCAGCAGCCATAGGGACAACTACGAGCAGTACTTC. Encoded protein: CASSHRDNYEQYF.

The chain employs TRBV4-1 and TRBJ2-7; TRBD1 is a possible D gene (7 bases). The CDR3 is 16 residues long. Trimming cost V 0 bases and J 3 bases, with 15 bases left between them. CDR1 is MGHRA, CDR2 YSYEKL, per germline. The CDR3 protein is CASSQDRGRGDYEQYF. The DNA of the CDR3 is TGCGCCAGCAGCCAAGATAGGGGCAGGGGGGACTACGAGCAGTACTTC.

This clone was counted a few times. The chain uses TRBV29-1 and TRBJ1-1, with D unclear. CDR3 size: 12 residues. V was pared by 7 bases and J by 4 bases, with 13 bases between. The germline gives CDR1 SQVTM, CDR2 ANQGSEA. In nucleotides, the CDR3 is TGCAGCGGACTTTCGGATGCCACTGAAGCTTTCTTT. Translating it yields CSGLSDATEAFF.

This clone was counted a few times. The genes are TRBV28 and TRBJ1-1; TRBD1 matches 7 bases. Germline-derived CDR1 and CDR2 are MDHEN and SYDVKM. Losses at the gene ends were 3 bases for V and 4 bases for J; bases not matched to a gene: 5. The CDR3 has 14 residues. The CDR3 loop is CASSLTSGGTEAFF. The CDR3 coding sequence is TGTGCCAGCAGTTTGACCTCAGGGGGCACTGAAGCTTTCTTT.

The sample holds one count of this clone. The genes are TRBV4-1 and TRBJ1-5; maybe TRBD1 (6 bases). V lost 6 bases, J lost 1 base, and 10 bases lay in between. The CDR3 extends over 14 amino acids. From germline, CDR1 is MGHRA and CDR2 YSYEKL. CDR3 residues: CASRQTGSNQPQHF. The CDR3 coding sequence is TGCGCCAGCAGGCAAACAGGGAGCAATCAGCCCCAGCATTTT.

The chain couples TRBV29-1 to TRBJ2-3; D unresolved. Germline CDR1 is SQVTM and CDR2 is ANQGSEA. The length of the CDR3 is 10 residues. Trimming removed 4 bases from V and 11 bases from J, with 10 bases in between. CDR3 region: CSVVAEVQYF. The CDR3 DNA is TGCAGCGTTGTAGCCGAGGTGCAGTATTTT.

V is TRBV27 and J is TRBJ2-1, with TRBD2 matching over 12 bases. The V and J ends lost 7 bases and 6 bases, in that order; junction bases with no gene match: 16. The CDR3 is made up of 18 amino acids. The germline V gene encodes CDR1 MNHEY and CDR2 SMNVEV (reference sequence). The CDR3 spells CASTPGPASGRAANEQFF. The CDR3 DNA reads TGTGCCAGCACCCCGGGTCCAGCTAGCGGGAGGGCCGCCAATGAGCAGTTCTTC.

The chain recombines TRBV27 with TRBJ1-5; D gene unclear. The V end was cut by 7 bases, the J end by 0 bases, with 13 bases between. The CDR3 sequence is 15 residues long. Germline V gene sequence: CDR1 MNHEY, CDR2 SMNVEV (reference sequence). The CDR3 DNA is TGTGCCAGCACTATCGACGGAAATAGCAATCAGCCCCAGCATTTT. Its translation is CASTIDGNSNQPQHF.

This clone was counted once. This chain uses TRBV29-1 with TRBJ2-3; 7 positions agree with TRBD1. The CDR3 covers 15 residues. Germline V gene lookup returns CDR1 SQVTM and CDR2 ANQGSEA. The trim removed 8 bases at V and 0 bases at J, leaving 11 bases unmatched. The CDR3, as DNA: TGCAGCATCCATGGCCAGGGACAGAGCACAGATACGCAGTATTTT. It yields the protein CSIHGQGQSTDTQYF.